This T cell receptor beta chain emerged from a study of a mutant IDH1 vaccine in newly diagnosed glioma. Study at large: Scheduled for weeks 1, 3, 5, 7, 11, 15, 19 and 23, eight vaccinations were given to patients. Beginning 4-6 weeks after radiotherapy alone, or with temozolomide cycles, vaccination took place. Treated individuals were approximately 62% male and roughly 40% female, averaging roughly 44 years of age. Radiotherapy, temozolomide, or both had been given previously, and both were given to most.

Details on this clone: The antigen remains unidentified.

Repertoires were generated with immunoSEQ multiplex PCR, while TCRdb's copy carries only in-frame clones and drops some. The table records tens of thousands of clones, over 70% of them present only once. V was cut by 3 bases and J by 1 base, with 11 bases left in between. The CDR3 is 16 residues long. Per the germline V gene, CDR1 is SGHDT and CDR2 is YYEEEE. The time point: week 11, during vaccination. Every single dose of the vaccine, 300 ug of mutant IDH1 20-mer peptide, came with topical imiquimod. The sequencing here drew on PBMCs, taken from a glioma patient whose treatment included an IDH1 peptide vaccine. The sequence derives from a man in his fifties with glioma. The chain recombines TRBV5-6 with TRBJ2-6; D call uncertain. CDR3 amino acids: CASSSRVSSGANVLTF. The CDR3 DNA sequence: TGTGCCAGCAGCTCACGAGTCAGTTCTGGGGCCAACGTCCTGACTTTC.